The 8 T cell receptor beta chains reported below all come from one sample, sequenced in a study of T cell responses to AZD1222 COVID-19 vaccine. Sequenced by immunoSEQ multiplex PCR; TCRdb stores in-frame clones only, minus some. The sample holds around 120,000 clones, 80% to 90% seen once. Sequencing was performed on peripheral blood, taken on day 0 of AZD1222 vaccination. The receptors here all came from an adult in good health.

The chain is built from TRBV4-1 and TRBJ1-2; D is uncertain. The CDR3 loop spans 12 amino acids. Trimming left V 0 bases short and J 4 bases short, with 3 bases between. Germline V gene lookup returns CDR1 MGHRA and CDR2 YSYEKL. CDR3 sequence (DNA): TGCGCCAGCAGCCAAGATCCCTATGGCTACACCTTC. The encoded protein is CASSQDPYGYTF.

CDR3 in amino acids: CASGVGGEDAGELFF. In DNA, the CDR3 is TGCGCCAGCGGCGTCGGGGGGGAGGACGCCGGGGAGCTGTTTTTT. The gene calls are TRBV10-1 and TRBJ2-2; 8 bases are shared with TRBD2. The V segment lost 8 bases and the J segment 6 bases; nucleotides outside the gene matches: 11. Germline loops: CDR1 WNHNN, CDR2 SYGVQD (reference sequence). The CDR3 runs to 15 residues.

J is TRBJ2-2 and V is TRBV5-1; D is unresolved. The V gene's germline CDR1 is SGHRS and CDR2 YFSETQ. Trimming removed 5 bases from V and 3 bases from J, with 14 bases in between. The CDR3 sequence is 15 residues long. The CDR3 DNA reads TGCGCCAGCAGGTCCTCCGGGTCCCACACCGGGGAGCTGTTTTTT. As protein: CASRSSGSHTGELFF.

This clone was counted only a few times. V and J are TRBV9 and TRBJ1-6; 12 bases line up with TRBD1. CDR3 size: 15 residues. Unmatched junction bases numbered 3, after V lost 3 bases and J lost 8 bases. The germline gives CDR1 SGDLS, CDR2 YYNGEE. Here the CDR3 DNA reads TGTGCCAGCAGCGCGGGACAGGGGGCTTATTCACCCCTCCACTTT. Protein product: CASSAGQGAYSPLHF.

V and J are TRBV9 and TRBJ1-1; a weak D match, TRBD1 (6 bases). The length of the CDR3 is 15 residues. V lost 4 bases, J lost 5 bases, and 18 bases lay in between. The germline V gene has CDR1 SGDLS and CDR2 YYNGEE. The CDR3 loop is CASSPWAGGRTEAFF. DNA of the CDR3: TGTGCCAGCAGCCCGTGGGCGGGGGGCAGGACTGAAGCTTTCTTT.

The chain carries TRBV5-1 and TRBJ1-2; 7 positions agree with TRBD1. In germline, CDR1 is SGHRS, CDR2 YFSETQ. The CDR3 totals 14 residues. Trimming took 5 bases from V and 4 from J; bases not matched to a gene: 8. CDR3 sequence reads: CASRKDRSVYGYTF. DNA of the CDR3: TGCGCCAGCAGGAAGGACAGGTCGGTCTATGGCTACACCTTC.

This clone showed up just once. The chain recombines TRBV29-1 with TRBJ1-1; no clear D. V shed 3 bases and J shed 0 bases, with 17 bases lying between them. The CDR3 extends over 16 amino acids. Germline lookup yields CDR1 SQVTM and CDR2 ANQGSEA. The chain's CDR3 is CSVDPSDSSMNTEAFF. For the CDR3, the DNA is TGCAGCGTTGACCCCTCGGATAGTTCCATGAACACTGAAGCTTTCTTT.

The CDR3 loop is CASSLGQGGYTF. As DNA, the CDR3 is TGTGCCAGCAGCCTCGGACAGGGGGGCTACACCTTC. The rearrangement joins TRBV7-9 to TRBJ1-2; TRBD1 aligns across 9 bases. The CDR3 runs 12 residues. Germline loops: CDR1 SEHNR, CDR2 FQNEAQ (reference sequence). The V and J ends lost 5 bases and 8 bases, in that order; junction bases with no gene match: 3.